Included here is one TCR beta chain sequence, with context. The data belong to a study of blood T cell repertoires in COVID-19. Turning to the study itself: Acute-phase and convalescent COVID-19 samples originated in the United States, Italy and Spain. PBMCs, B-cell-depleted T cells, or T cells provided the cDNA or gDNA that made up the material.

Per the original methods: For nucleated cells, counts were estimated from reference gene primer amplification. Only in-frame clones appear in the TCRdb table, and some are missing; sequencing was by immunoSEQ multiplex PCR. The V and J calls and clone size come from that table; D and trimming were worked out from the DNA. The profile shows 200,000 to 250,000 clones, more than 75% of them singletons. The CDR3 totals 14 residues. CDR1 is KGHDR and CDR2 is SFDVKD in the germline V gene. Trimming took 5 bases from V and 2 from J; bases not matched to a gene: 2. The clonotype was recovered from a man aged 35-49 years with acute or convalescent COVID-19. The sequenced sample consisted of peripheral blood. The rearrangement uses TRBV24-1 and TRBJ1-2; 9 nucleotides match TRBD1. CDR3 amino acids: CATSGTGANYGYTF. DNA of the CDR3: TGTGCCACCAGTGGGACAGGGGCGAACTATGGCTACACCTTC.